This T cell receptor beta chain originates from a study of diagnostic markers for celiac disease. TCRdb reanalyzed the reads, giving one entry per CDR3 protein sequence and no DNA. Its clone listing holds approximately 7,500 distinct CDR3 sequences. Germline values: CDR1 MGHDK, CDR2 SYGVNS. The CDR3 extends over 15 amino acids. Sequencing input: either unsorted cells or a sorted T cell fraction (not recorded which). The sequence came from a human donor. This table probably holds off-target reads from a library built for another chain. The chain joins TRBV25-1 to TRBJ1-1. The CDR3 here is CASSDPMAFDTEAFF.